This T cell receptor beta chain was profiled in a study of blood T cell repertoires in COVID-19. About the study: Sites in the United States, Italy and Spain provided acute and convalescent COVID-19 samples.

Using immunoSEQ multiplex PCR, the repertoire was profiled, and TCRdb retains in-frame clones only, with some absent. This repertoire shows roughly 110,000 clones, 75% to 95% found once; its top ten account for 1% to 1.5%. This TCR derives from a woman in her twenties or thirties with acute or convalescent COVID-19. The sequencing sample was made of peripheral blood.

CDR3 sequence reads: CASSKQGGTGELFF. Here the CDR3 DNA reads TGCGCCAGCAGCAAACAGGGGGGCACCGGGGAGCTGTTTTTT. This chain uses TRBV4-1 with TRBJ2-2; 8 bases line up with TRBD1. The J segment lost 4 bases and the V segment lost 5 bases, leaving 3 bases of the junction unmatched. CDR1 MGHRA and CDR2 YSYEKL come from the germline V gene. This CDR3 has 14 residues.